Listed below are T cell receptor beta chains from one sample, sequenced in a study of blood T cell repertoires in COVID-19. The table came from immunoSEQ multiplex PCR; TCRdb's copy has only in-frame clones and leaves some out. The table shows around 620,000 clones, with around 89% occurring only once. The sample taken for sequencing was peripheral blood. The receptor set was obtained from a woman aged 18-29 years with acute or convalescent COVID-19. Each CDR3 is given with its conserved first and last residue. The D gene is left open where the match is weak. Part of the rows lack a size; the others show once, few, many or a class for expanded clones.

d_gene	abundance	v_gene	j_gene	CDR3aa	CDR3nt
.	.	TRBV11-2	TRBJ1-1	CASSLVPGMNTEAFF	TGTGCCAGCAGCTTAGTCCCAGGTATGAACACTGAAGCTTTCTTT
TRBD1	.	TRBV11-2	TRBJ2-1	CASRHVGQPNEQFF	TGTGCCAGCAGGCACGTGGGACAGCCTAATGAGCAGTTCTTC
.	.	TRBV27	TRBJ2-7	CASSLSGFSSYEQYF	TGTGCCAGCAGTTTATCCGGTTTCTCCTCCTACGAGCAGTACTTC
.	few	TRBV27	TRBJ1-5	CASSLVFREGPFVQPQHF	TGTGCCAGCAGTTTAGTGTTCCGGGAGGGGCCCTTTGTTCAGCCCCAGCATTTT
TRBD2	.	TRBV4-1	TRBJ2-7	CASSQALLRGGVEQYF	TGCGCCAGCAGCCAAGCCCTACTCCGGGGGGGGGTAGAGCAGTACTTC
TRBD1	few	TRBV4-1	TRBJ2-7	CASSQGARGPLSWEQYF	TGCGCCAGCAGCCAGGGGGCCAGGGGGCCTCTTTCGTGGGAGCAGTACTTC
.	.	TRBV7-9	TRBJ2-7	CASSLGKGEPYEQYF	TGTGCCAGCAGCTTAGGGAAGGGGGAGCCCTACGAGCAGTACTTC
TRBD1	.	TRBV12-5	TRBJ1-1	CASGGPGQGLNTEAFF	TGTGCTAGTGGGGGCCCGGGACAGGGGTTGAACACTGAAGCTTTCTTT
TRBD1	once	TRBV4-3	TRBJ1-6	CASRPTTGIDSPLHF	TGCGCCAGCAGACCCACGACAGGGATAGATTCACCCCTCCACTTT
TRBD1	.	TRBV12-3/TRBV12-4	TRBJ2-5	CASSPTGVETQYF	TGTGCCAGCAGCCCCACAGGGGTAGAGACCCAGTACTTC
TRBD1	.	TRBV6-5	TRBJ2-7	CATSGTGAYEQYF	TGTGCCACTAGTGGGACAGGGGCCTACGAGCAGTACTTC
.	.	TRBV4-1	TRBJ2-7	CASPRGAEQYF	TGCGCCAGCCCCAGGGGAGCCGAGCAGTACTTC
TRBD1	.	TRBV4-3	TRBJ2-1	CASSQDRAGGFDEQFF	TGCGCCAGCAGCCAAGATCGGGCAGGGGGTTTCGATGAGCAGTTCTTC
TRBD2	.	TRBV6-5	TRBJ2-5	CASNRGGIRGETQYF	TGTGCCAGCAATCGGGGAGGGATTAGGGGAGAGACCCAGTACTTC
.	.	TRBV7-2	TRBJ2-2	CASSLQGNAGELFF	TGTGCCAGCAGCTTGCAGGGAAATGCCGGGGAGCTGTTTTTT
.	.	TRBV7-9	TRBJ1-1	CASSLVYTEAFF	TGTGCCAGCAGCTTAGTATACACTGAAGCTTTCTTT
TRBD2	.	TRBV5-4	TRBJ2-1	CASSLAGSSYNEQFF	TGTGCCAGCAGCTTAGCGGGGAGCTCCTACAATGAGCAGTTCTTC
.	.	TRBV6-5	TRBJ2-3	CASSYGLGGRQYF	TGTGCCAGCAGTTACGGGTTAGGTGGGAGGCAGTATTTT
.	.	TRBV5-1	TRBJ2-7	CASSLVAGSYEQYF	TGCGCCAGCAGCTTGGTCGCGGGCTCCTACGAGCAGTACTTC
TRBD1	.	TRBV19	TRBJ1-4	CASSTRQGWVEKLFF	TGTGCCAGTAGTACTCGACAGGGGTGGGTTGAAAAACTGTTTTTT
.	.	TRBV3-1/TRBV3-2	TRBJ1-1	CASSPRTIATEAFF	TGTGCCAGCAGCCCTCGGACAATTGCCACTGAAGCTTTCTTT
.	once	TRBV6-2/TRBV6-3	TRBJ2-7	CASSLTGAREQYF	TGTGCCAGCAGTTTGACAGGCGCTCGGGAGCAGTACTTC
TRBD2	.	TRBV9	TRBJ2-2	CASSPTPLPGTSEHTGELFF	TGTGCCAGCAGCCCGACTCCCTTACCTGGGACTAGCGAGCACACCGGGGAGCTGTTTTTT
TRBD1	.	TRBV5-8	TRBJ1-5	CASSRWDRNQPQHF	TGTGCCAGCAGCCGGTGGGACAGAAATCAGCCCCAGCATTTT
TRBD1	.	TRBV7-6	TRBJ1-1	CASSLGEVGGQGFGTEAFF	TGTGCCAGCAGCTTAGGGGAAGTAGGGGGACAGGGGTTTGGCACTGAAGCTTTCTTT
.	.	TRBV19	TRBJ1-5	CASSIDRGKQPQHF	TGTGCCAGTAGTATAGATCGGGGTAAACAGCCCCAGCATTTT
.	.	TRBV15	TRBJ1-1	CATSRGTGGKNTEAFF	TGTGCCACCAGCAGAGGAACAGGCGGGAAGAACACTGAAGCTTTCTTT
.	.	TRBV2	TRBJ1-3	CASSDRGTGGGNTIYF	TGTGCCAGCAGTGATAGGGGTACAGGAGGGGGAAACACCATATATTTT
TRBD1	.	TRBV7-2	TRBJ1-4	CASSPGGAYEKLFF	TGTGCCAGCAGCCCAGGGGGCGCTTATGAAAAACTGTTTTTT
.	.	TRBV2	TRBJ1-2	CAIEGGEDYGYTF	TGTGCCATCGAGGGGGGGGAGGACTATGGCTACACCTTC
.	.	TRBV25-1	TRBJ1-5	CASSEASGLGQPQHF	TGTGCCAGCAGTGAAGCATCAGGGTTGGGTCAGCCCCAGCATTTT
.	.	TRBV29-1	TRBJ1-1	CSGSIGQTGTEAFF	TGCAGCGGCAGTATTGGACAGACTGGCACTGAAGCTTTCTTT